The 26 T cell receptor beta chains given below trace back to one sample, sequenced in a study of radiotherapy plus CTLA-4 blockade in lung cancer (dated by TCRdb to the late 2010s). Libraries were constructed by the immunoSEQ multiplex PCR assay. This immuneACCESS table, as held by TCRdb, lists in-frame sequences with V and J called but not all clones. Of the missing ones, under half trace to an unresolved V gene in checked studies; the others have no known cause. This sample gives around 63,000 clones in total; more than 70% of them show up just once. Clones ranked in the top ten supply roughly 15% of the sample. Sequencing used peripheral blood, obtained from a patient treated with radiotherapy plus ipilimumab. Source of these receptors: a human donor with non-small cell lung cancer whose response to radiotherapy plus ipilimumab could not be evaluated. Some clones in this sample may be carry-over from other donors' samples.

The J gene is TRBJ2-5, the V gene TRBV9, with 11 bases aligning to TRBD2. Germline values: CDR1 SGDLS, CDR2 YYNGEE. CDR3 length: 14 amino acids. Trimming cost V 2 bases and J 4 bases; bases outside gene matches: 1. CDR3 sequence: CASSVSGGAETQYF. The DNA for the CDR3 is TGTGCCAGCAGCGTTAGCGGGGGGGCAGAGACCCAGTACTTC.

The chain uses TRBV5-1 and TRBJ2-7; D perhaps matches TRBD1 (6 bases). CDR1 SGHRS and CDR2 YFSETQ come from the germline V gene. V lost 4 bases, J lost 2 bases, and 22 bases lay in between. This CDR3 is 17 amino acids long. Here the CDR3 DNA reads TGCGCCAGCAGCCGCCGGGCCCAACAGGGCCCACCCTACGAGCAGTACTTC. Translated: CASSRRAQQGPPYEQYF.

V gene TRBV7-3 combines with J gene TRBJ2-3; D call uncertain. Trimming pared 1 base from V and 3 bases from J, leaving 8 bases between. This CDR3 is built from 14 residues. Germline V gene sequence: CDR1 SGHTA, CDR2 FQGTGA. This CDR3 is CASSLNRRTDTQYF. The CDR3 DNA sequence: TGTGCCAGCAGCTTAAACCGGCGGACAGATACGCAGTATTTT.

The rearrangement joins TRBV5-4 to TRBJ1-2, with D unresolved. Germline CDR1 reads SGHNT; CDR2 reads YYREEE (reference sequence). V was clipped by 4 bases and J by 3 bases, with 13 bases between them. The CDR3 sequence is 14 residues long. This CDR3 reads CASSAPREDYGYTF. The CDR3 DNA is TGTGCCAGCAGCGCGCCCCGGGAGGACTATGGCTACACCTTC.

The rearrangement uses TRBV5-1 and TRBJ2-5; 7 positions match TRBD2. This CDR3 contains 16 residues. Germline CDR1 reads SGHRS; CDR2 reads YFSETQ. With V trimmed by 3 bases and J by 3 bases, 11 bases remained unmatched. CDR3: CASSWGGSSGEETQYF. DNA for the CDR3: TGCGCCAGCAGCTGGGGGGGGTCTAGCGGAGAAGAGACCCAGTACTTC.

The chain links TRBV11-2 to TRBJ2-3; the match to TRBD2 covers 9 bases. CDR3 length: 17 residues. The V gene end was trimmed by 5 bases and the J gene end by 6 bases; junction bases not matched to a gene: 15. CDR1 and CDR2 from the germline V gene are SGHAT and FQNNGV. CDR3 sequence: CASSMTPQRGAGDTQYF. In DNA form, the CDR3 reads TGTGCCAGCAGCATGACCCCCCAGCGGGGGGCAGGGGATACGCAGTATTTT.

This clone was recorded only once. This chain uses TRBV9 with TRBJ2-5; D may be TRBD2 (6 bases). Trimming shortened V by 0 bases and J by 2 bases, and 8 bases separated the two germline ends. Germline V gene lookup returns CDR1 SGDLS and CDR2 YYNGEE. The CDR3 totals 14 residues. The chain's CDR3 is CASSVGGEQETQYF. CDR3 DNA: TGTGCCAGCAGCGTAGGCGGGGAGCAAGAGACCCAGTACTTC.

As DNA, the CDR3 is TGTGCCAGCAGCCAAGATGGTGACAGCTCCTACGAGCAGTACTTC. It encodes CASSQDGDSSYEQYF. The J gene is TRBJ2-7, the V gene TRBV4-2, with a possible D match to TRBD1 (5 bases). Germline V lookup: CDR1 LGHNA, CDR2 YNFKEQ. This CDR3 is built from 15 residues. Trimming cost V 0 bases and J 0 bases, with 9 bases left between them.

A remark on this clone: Its ends do not fully match the called genes, so a read error is possible. The V gene is TRBV7-7, the J gene TRBJ2-5, with a weak D call TRBD2 (6 bases). CDR3 length equals 14 residues. Germline V lookup: CDR1 SSHAT, CDR2 FNYEAQ (reference sequence). The CDR3 nucleotides read TGTGCTAGCAGCTTAGGCGGGGTTCAAGAGACCCAGTACTTC. Encoded protein: CASSLGGVQETQYF. Using reference TRBV7-7 and TRBJ2-5 for the parts outside the CDR3, the full variable domain is GAGVSQSPRYKVTKRGQDVTLRCDPISSHATLYWYQQALGQGPEFLTYFNYEAQPDKSGLPSDRFSAERPEGSISTLTIQRTEQRDSAMYRCASSLGGVQETQYFGPGTRLLVL.

CDR3 sequence (DNA): TGTGCCAGCTCACCAGCCTCGCGGGGGGCCAGGGAGACCCAGTACTTC. Its translation is CASSPASRGARETQYF. The chain is built from TRBV18 and TRBJ2-5; 8 nucleotides line up with TRBD2. Germline V gene data show CDR1 as KGHSH and CDR2 as LQKENI. CDR3 length equals 16 residues. Losses at the gene ends were 2 bases for V and 5 bases for J; bases not matched to a gene: 10. Combining the CDR3 with reference TRBV18 and TRBJ2-5 gives the whole variable domain NAGVMQNPRHLVRRRGQEARLRCSPMKGHSHVYWYRQLPEEGLKFMVYLQKENIIDESGMPKERFSAEFPKEGPSILRIQQVVRGDSAAYFCASSPASRGARETQYFGPGTRLLVL.

A word on this clone: The sample holds other DNA sequences that translate to the same CDR3. The CDR3 loop is CASSLNRGYEQYF. The DNA of the CDR3 is TGTGCCAGCAGCCTTAACAGGGGCTACGAGCAGTACTTC. This chain links TRBV4-2 with TRBJ2-7, with TRBD1 matching 7 bases. Unmatched junction bases numbered 3, after V lost 4 bases and J lost 3 bases. The CDR3 length is 13 residues. Germline CDR1 is LGHNA and CDR2 is YNFKEQ.

V is TRBV5-6 and J is TRBJ2-5, with D perhaps TRBD1 (7 bases). This CDR3 region has 16 residues. V was shortened by 4 bases and J by 7 bases, with 23 bases between the two germline ends. In germline, CDR1 is SGHDT, CDR2 YYEEEE. The CDR3 spells CASSADRRGDPGTQYF. The CDR3 nucleotides read TGTGCCAGCAGCGCGGACCGCAGGGGGGACCCAGGGACCCAGTACTTC.

The gene calls are TRBV5-1 and TRBJ2-1, with D perhaps matching TRBD2 (6 bases). This CDR3 comprises 16 residues. The V gene lost 0 bases and the J gene lost 5 bases, with 15 bases spanning the gap. CDR1 and CDR2 (germline): SGHRS, YFSETQ. CDR3 DNA sequence: TGCGCCAGCAGCTTGGACGCGGGACTCGGGAACAATGAGCAGTTCTTC. As protein: CASSLDAGLGNNEQFF.

The chain carries TRBV6-6 and TRBJ1-6; 7 positions match TRBD1. Germline CDR1 and CDR2: MNHNY and SVGAGI (reference sequence). This CDR3 spans 15 amino acids. The junction had 13 bases not matched to a gene; V was cut back by 7 bases and J by 10 bases. The DNA for the CDR3 is TGTGCCAGCACCCTCACGACAGGGACACCCTCACCCCTCCACTTT. Amino acids: CASTLTTGTPSPLHF.

The V and J genes are TRBV5-4 and TRBJ2-5; D may be TRBD2 (7 bases). Germline loops: CDR1 SGHNT, CDR2 YYREEE (reference sequence). With 3 bases removed from V and 5 bases from J, the gap between germline ends came to 14 bases. The CDR3 loop spans 14 amino acids. The CDR3 here is CASSSWGGQETQYF. The CDR3 nucleotides are TGTGCCAGCAGCTCCTGGGGGGGCCAGGAGACCCAGTACTTC.

The chain has TRBV7-9 and TRBJ2-7; 12 nucleotides align to TRBD1. Losses at the gene ends were 4 bases for V and 8 bases for J; bases not matched to a gene: 9. The CDR3 is made up of 15 amino acids. Germline V gene lookup returns CDR1 SEHNR and CDR2 FQNEAQ (reference sequence). The chain's CDR3 is CASSSSGTGGGKQYF. CDR3 in DNA: TGTGCCAGCAGCTCTTCGGGGACAGGGGGCGGCAAGCAGTACTTC.

The chain has TRBV6-6 and TRBJ1-1, with D possibly matching TRBD1 (6 bases). V lost 0 bases to trimming and J lost 11 bases, with 10 bases between them. Germline CDR1 reads MNHNY; CDR2 reads SVGAGI (reference sequence). The CDR3 runs to 12 residues. The CDR3 bases are TGTGCCAGCAGTTACTCGGGACAAAGGGCTTTCTTT. Its protein is CASSYSGQRAFF.

This chain uses TRBV11-2 with TRBJ1-2, with no clear D. V lost 5 bases and J lost 7, with 23 bases in between. The germline V gene has CDR1 SGHAT and CDR2 FQNNGV. The CDR3 contains 16 residues. CDR3 sequence: CASSQLRAGDGGGYTF. The CDR3 nucleotides read TGTGCCAGCAGCCAACTAAGGGCAGGCGACGGAGGTGGCTACACCTTC.

This chain uses TRBV6-5 with TRBJ1-1, with unresolved D. CDR1 is MNHEY and CDR2 is SVGAGI in the germline V gene. The CDR3 is 13 residues long. Trimming stripped 0 bases from V and 3 bases from J, with 5 bases between. The CDR3 region is CASSYSAYTEAFF. CDR3 DNA: TGTGCCAGCAGTTACTCCGCGTACACTGAAGCTTTCTTT.

This chain links TRBV5-1 with TRBJ1-6; D remains ambiguous. The CDR3 is 15 amino acids. Trimming removed 4 bases at V and 9 bases at J, with 17 bases between. The germline V gene has CDR1 SGHRS and CDR2 YFSETQ. CDR3 amino acids: CASSVDITGSSPLHF. The DNA for the CDR3 is TGCGCCAGCAGCGTTGACATAACGGGGAGTTCACCCCTCCACTTT.

The chain uses TRBV4-1 and TRBJ1-4; 10 bases match TRBD1. The V gene's germline CDR1 is MGHRA and CDR2 YSYEKL. The CDR3 runs 16 residues. J gave up 8 bases and V 3 bases, and 9 bases lay outside the gene matches. The CDR3 region has the DNA TGCGCCAGCAGCCATGTCGGACAGGGGGGCGTGGAAAAACTGTTTTTT. Its translation is CASSHVGQGGVEKLFF.

This clone was seen a handful of times. The chain has TRBV7-2 and TRBJ1-2, with D perhaps TRBD1 (5 bases). CDR1 and CDR2 from the germline V gene are SGHTA and FQGNSA. CDR3 length: 16 amino acids. V lost 5 bases, J lost 0 bases, and 16 bases lay in between. The CDR3 region has the DNA TGTGCCAGCAGCCCCGCATTGGGGGGAACTAACTATGGCTACACCTTC. It encodes CASSPALGGTNYGYTF.

The V and J genes are TRBV11-1 and TRBJ1-1, with a tentative D call TRBD1 (6 bases). Germline CDR1 is SGHAT and CDR2 is FQDESV (reference sequence). The CDR3 totals 15 residues. Trimming took off 4 bases at V and 0 bases at J, with 12 bases between the two ends. DNA for the CDR3: TGTGCCAGCAGCTCCGGGACAAAGATGAACACTGAAGCTTTCTTT. Translation gives CASSSGTKMNTEAFF.

This clone was seen more than once but under ten times. The genes are TRBV11-2 and TRBJ2-2, with D possibly matching TRBD1 (6 bases). The CDR3 totals 13 residues. Germline V CDR1 and CDR2: SGHAT, FQNNGV. Trimming took off 4 bases at V and 5 bases at J, with 8 bases between the two ends. CDR3: CASSSDRTGELFF. The CDR3 DNA sequence: TGTGCCAGCAGCTCCGACAGGACCGGGGAGCTGTTTTTT.

The genes are TRBV6-1 and TRBJ2-7; 7 positions agree with TRBD1. This CDR3 comprises 14 residues. Germline CDR1 MNHNS, CDR2 SASEGT. V lost 6 bases, J lost 5 bases, and 10 bases stayed unmatched. Here the CDR3 DNA reads TGTGCCAGCAGCGAGGGGGCAGGGCTCCACGAGCAGTACTTC. It specifies CASSEGAGLHEQYF.

This clone was found a few times. This chain links TRBV19 with TRBJ1-1; no firm D call. The CDR3 loop spans 14 amino acids. Trimming stripped 3 bases from V and 0 bases from J, with 8 bases between. CDR1 is LNHDA, CDR2 SQIVND, per germline (reference sequence). The CDR3: CASSIEGMNTEAFF. Here the CDR3 DNA reads TGTGCCAGTAGTATTGAGGGTATGAACACTGAAGCTTTCTTT.